The table lists the clone carrying this TCR beta chain with many counts. V shed 9 bases and J shed 5 bases, with 17 bases lying between them. This CDR3 is built from 13 residues. Germline V gives CDR1 MGHDK, CDR2 SYGVNS. The sample belongs to a study of glioma-infiltrating T cells. TCR alpha and beta CDR3 regions were amplified from RNA using iRepertoire nested multiplex PCR. TCRdb independently ran MiXCR on the multiplex PCR reads; one entry per CDR3 protein. The sample holds about 400,000 distinct CDR3 sequences; about two fifths are singletons and the top ten take around 11%. Sequenced input: glioma tissue, nonneoplastic brain tissue, or PBMCs (not recorded which). The rearrangement links TRBV25-1 to TRBJ2-7; a possible D gene is TRBD1 (5 bases). This TCR was recovered from a human donor with low-grade glioma or glioblastoma, undergoing nonglioma brain surgery, or in good health (not recorded which). DNA for the CDR3: TGTGCCAGTGAGAGGCAGGGCAACCACGAGCAGTACTTC. Encoded protein: CASERQGNHEQYF.